Below are 4 T cell receptor beta chains sequenced from a single sample in a study of blood T cell repertoires in COVID-19. Sequencing used immunoSEQ multiplex PCR; TCRdb keeps in-frame clones, though not all of them. The sample carries around 300,000 clones, about 85% recorded once. Source material: PBMCs or T cells enriched from blood (not recorded which). These receptors were taken from a woman aged 50 to 60 who had recovered from COVID-19.

The chain joins TRBV12-1 to TRBJ1-2. TRBV12-1 is termed a pseudogene. The CDR3 is 15 amino acids. CDR3 sequence reads: CASSSRRTGAYGYTF. The CDR3 nucleotides are TGTGCCAGCAGCTCACGGAGGACGGGAGCCTATGGCTACACCTTC.

The chain joins TRBV11-3 to TRBJ2-3; D unclear. V was trimmed by 0 bases and J by 1 base, leaving 2 bases between them. Germline CDR1 SGHNT, CDR2 YENEEA. There are 13 residues in the CDR3. CDR3 sequence: CASSLDGTDTQYF. In DNA form, the CDR3 reads TGTGCCAGCAGCTTAGACGGCACAGATACGCAGTATTTT.

The DNA of the CDR3 is TGCGCCAGCAGCTCGGGGACAGGCAATCAGCCCCAGCATTTT. Translation: CASSSGTGNQPQHF. The rearrangement joins TRBV5-1 to TRBJ1-5; 7 bases are a match to TRBD1. Germline trimming cut 3 bases from V and 2 bases from J; bases unmatched to any gene: 2. The CDR3 loop spans 14 amino acids. Looked up from germline, CDR1 is SGHRS and CDR2 is YFSETQ.

This clone appeared once. The chain joins TRBV28 to TRBJ1-3, with D tentatively TRBD1 (6 bases). The CDR3 covers 15 residues. CDR1 and CDR2 (germline): MDHEN, SYDVKM. Trimming stripped 1 base from V and 3 bases from J, with 10 bases between. The CDR3 here is CASSLYTGFGNTIYF. CDR3 coding DNA: TGTGCCAGCAGTTTATACACAGGGTTTGGAAACACCATATATTTT. Variable domain in full (rest from reference TRBV28 and TRBJ1-3): DVKVTQSSRYLVKRTGEKVFLECVQDMDHENMFWYRQDPGLGLRLIYFSYDVKMKEKGDIPEGYSVSREKKERFSLILESASTNQTSMYLCASSLYTGFGNTIYFGEGSWLTVV.